This TCR beta chain was obtained from a study of blood T cell repertoires in COVID-19. The overall study: There were acute and convalescent COVID-19 samples, and they came from the United States, Italy and Spain.

Germline V lookup: CDR1 GTSNPN, CDR2 SVGIG (reference sequence). V was pared by 0 bases and J by 3 bases, with 3 bases of the junction left unmatched. The CDR3 consists of 15 residues. It was during active infection that Seattle patients were enrolled and then longitudinally followed. In the study's own analysis: Reference gene primer amplification in the assay estimated nucleated cell counts. Assay: immunoSEQ multiplex PCR; the TCRdb copy retains only in-frame clones and omits some. From that table come the V and J calls and clone size; the DNA was used to work out D and trimming. The sample holds hundreds of thousands of clones, roughly 79% seen once.

This TCR came from an elderly woman with COVID-19, enrolled during active disease. The chain couples TRBV30 to TRBJ2-1; TRBD1 agrees at 9 bases. Sequenced: peripheral blood. This chain's CDR3 is CAWSVRDRVYNEQFF. The CDR3 DNA is TGTGCCTGGAGTGTCCGGGACAGGGTCTACAATGAGCAGTTCTTC.